Reported below is one T cell receptor beta chain. V lost 0 bases and J 9 bases, leaving 14 bases between the germline ends. Germline V lookup: CDR1 GTSNPN, CDR2 SVGIG (reference sequence). The CDR3 length is 13 residues. The data derive from a study of blood T cell repertoires in COVID-19. Study details: Samples came from the United States, Italy and Spain, spanning acute and convalescent COVID-19. In each case, the material was cDNA or gDNA derived from T cells, B-cell-depleted T cells, or PBMCs.

Original methodology: It was from reference gene primer amplification that nucleated cell counts were estimated. The protocol was immunoSEQ multiplex PCR, while the TCRdb copy is restricted to in-frame clones and leaves out a portion. V and J calls and clone size follow that table, whereas D and trimming were derived from the DNA. This sample has tens of thousands of clones, with around 84% found just once. This clonotype was sampled from an elderly woman in a cohort sampled during active or convalescent COVID-19. The material sequenced was peripheral blood. This chain links TRBV30 with TRBJ1-1; D unclear. The CDR3 DNA reads as TGTGCCTGGAGTGTAGTTCCCAGCGGAAAAGCTTTCTTT. Translating gives CAWSVVPSGKAFF. Using reference TRBV30 and TRBJ1-1 for the parts outside the CDR3, the full variable domain is SQTIHQWPATLVQPVGSPLSLECTVEGTSNPNLYWYRQAAGRGLQLLFYSVGIGQISSEVPQNLSASRPQDRQFILSSKKLLLSDSGFYLCAWSVVPSGKAFFGQGTRLTVV.